This T cell receptor (beta chain) was recorded in a study of blood T cell repertoires in COVID-19. For the study at large: Both acute and convalescent COVID-19 samples were obtained from the United States, Italy and Spain. T cells, B-cell-depleted T cells, or PBMCs provided the cDNA or gDNA that served as material.

Germline CDR1 is MNHEY and CDR2 is SMNVEV (reference sequence). V shed 6 bases and J shed 4 bases, with 15 bases lying between them. The CDR3 is 14 residues long. TCRdb keeps only in-frame clones here, not all; method: immunoSEQ multiplex PCR. The sample has about 220,000 clones, 70% to 90% seen once. This rearrangement joins TRBV27 to TRBJ1-1; D possibly corresponds to TRBD1 (5 bases). The receptor's source is a human donor in a cohort sampled during active COVID-19. Sequenced input: peripheral blood. The CDR3: CASSPWRRATEAFF. In nucleotides, the CDR3 is TGTGCCAGCAGCCCCTGGCGCAGGGCCACTGAAGCTTTCTTT.